This T cell receptor beta chain was retrieved from a study of cytotoxic CD8 clonotypes in ibrutinib-treated CLL. Germline CDR1 and CDR2: SGDLS and YYNGEE. This CDR3 comprises 14 residues. V shed 4 bases and J shed 7 bases, with 14 bases lying between them. Sequencing was performed with immunoSEQ multiplex PCR; in TCRdb, only in-frame clones are kept and a portion is missing. The repertoire includes about 270,000 clones, more than 70% of them detected once, and 5.6% sits in the top ten. Source: PBMCs, taken at disease progression, from a patient treated with ibrutinib. This clonotype originated in a human donor with chronic lymphocytic leukemia. This sequence joins TRBV9 and TRBJ1-4; possible D gene TRBD1, 5 bases. In DNA, the CDR3 is TGTGCCAGCAGCCCCCTAGGGGCGTTTGAAAAACTGTTTTTT. Its protein is CASSPLGAFEKLFF. The full variable domain, rest sourced from reference TRBV9 and TRBJ1-4, is DSGVTQTPKHLITATGQRVTLRCSPRSGDLSVYWYQQSLDQGLQFLIQYYNGEERAKGNILERFSAQQFPDLHSELNLSSLELGDSALYFCASSPLGAFEKLFFGSGTQLSVL.